Given below is one TCR beta chain in context. Its antigen is undetermined. This CDR3 spans 15 amino acids. The sample comes from a study of Ad26.COV2.S vaccination and SARS-CoV-2 variants. Across the whole study: COV1001, an Ad26.COV2.S trial, supplied this vaccine-arm donor. Administration of Ad26.COV2.S was intramuscular, either once or twice 56 days apart. Study-wide points: Across vaccine and placebo recipients, the breadth of non-spike TCRs was similar. After vaccination, reports described spike-specific CD8+ and CD4+ T cell responses as showing substantial breadth.

Data came from immunoSEQ multiplex PCR; TCRdb stores just in-frame clones and leaves some out. The data show 400,000 to 450,000 clones, about nine tenths seen once. Stated treatment: 15 to 20 received Ad26.COV2.S at low or high dose, single or two shots; a few received placebo; per-sample allocation not given. After the first vaccine or placebo injection, samples were drawn on day 63. The source is a person aged 18-60 years who received the Ad26.COV2.S COVID-19 vaccine or a placebo. The gene calls are TRBV21-1 and TRBJ2-7. TRBV21-1 is described as a pseudogene. This specimen consisted of peripheral blood, obtained in a trial of Ad26.COV2.S vaccine versus placebo. CDR3 sequence (DNA): TGTGCCAGCAGCCCGCGGGGGACAGCCTCCTACGAGCAGTACTTC. It encodes CASSPRGTASYEQYF.